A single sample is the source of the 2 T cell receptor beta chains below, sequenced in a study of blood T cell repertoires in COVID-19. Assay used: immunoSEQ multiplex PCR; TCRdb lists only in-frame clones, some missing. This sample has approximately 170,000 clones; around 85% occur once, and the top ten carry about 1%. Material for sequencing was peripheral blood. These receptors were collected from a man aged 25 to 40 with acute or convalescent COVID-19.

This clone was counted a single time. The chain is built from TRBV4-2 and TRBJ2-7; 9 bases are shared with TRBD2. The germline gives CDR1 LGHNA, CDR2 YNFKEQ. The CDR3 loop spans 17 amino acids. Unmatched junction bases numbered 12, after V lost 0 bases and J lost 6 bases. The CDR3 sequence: CASSQEKGGGAPSEQYF. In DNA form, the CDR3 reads TGTGCCAGCAGCCAAGAGAAGGGCGGGGGGGCGCCTAGCGAGCAGTACTTC.

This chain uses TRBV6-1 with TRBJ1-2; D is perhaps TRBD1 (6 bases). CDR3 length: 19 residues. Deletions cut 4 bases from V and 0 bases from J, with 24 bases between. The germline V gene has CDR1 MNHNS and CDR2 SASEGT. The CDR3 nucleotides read TGTGCCAGCAGTGGACGGACAGACCGACTTTCCCTTTCTAACTATGGCTACACCTTC. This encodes CASSGRTDRLSLSNYGYTF.